What follows are 27 T cell receptor beta chains derived from one specimen sequenced in a study of early T cells in non-severe SARS-CoV-2 infection. TCRdb itself ran the 5' RACE reads through MiXCR, one entry per CDR3 protein. The sample carries tens of thousands of distinct CDR3 sequences, approximately 12% recorded once. The specimen was whole blood. The receptors come from an adult who was a healthcare worker with PCR-confirmed SARS-CoV-2 infection or an uninfected control (not recorded which).

This clonotype was seen at least ten times. The chain joins TRBV28 to TRBJ1-5, with a possible D match to TRBD1 (5 bases). Germline V gene lookup returns CDR1 MDHEN and CDR2 SYDVKM. This CDR3 spans 15 amino acids. With 10 bases removed from V and 2 bases from J, the gap between germline ends came to 18 bases. The CDR3 here is CATQAGGEGNQPQHF. In DNA form, the CDR3 reads TGTGCCACCCAGGCTGGGGGGGAGGGCAATCAGCCCCAGCATTTT.

J is TRBJ2-7 and V is TRBV28; perhaps TRBD1 as D (6 bases). This CDR3 contains 15 residues. Trimming took 1 base from V and 6 from J, leaving 16 bases between them. Germline CDR1 and CDR2: MDHEN and SYDVKM. The CDR3 protein is CASSLSAGEQGEQYF. CDR3 DNA: TGTGCCAGCAGTTTATCGGCAGGGGAGCAGGGCGAGCAGTACTTC. Combining the CDR3 with reference TRBV28 and TRBJ2-7 gives the whole variable domain DVKVTQSSRYLVKRTGEKVFLECVQDMDHENMFWYRQDPGLGLRLIYFSYDVKMKEKGDIPEGYSVSREKKERFSLILESASTNQTSMYLCASSLSAGEQGEQYFGPGTRLTVT.

The sample holds a few counts of this clonotype. This chain joins TRBV6-2 or TRBV6-3 and TRBJ2-2; possible D gene TRBD1, 6 bases. The CDR3 length is 15 residues. With 6 bases removed from V and 5 bases from J, the gap between germline ends came to 16 bases. Germline V gene data show CDR1 as MNHEY and CDR2 as SVGEGT. For the CDR3, the DNA is TGTGCCAGCAGCCGTCCCTTCCAGGGGACCGGGGAGCTGTTTTTT. It encodes CASSRPFQGTGELFF.

This clonotype was counted many times. The DNA of the CDR3 is TGCAGTGCTAACCTGCCGGGCAGGGGCGCAGGAGATACGCAGTATTTT. It codes for CSANLPGRGAGDTQYF. The chain combines TRBV20-1 with TRBJ2-3, with a weak D call TRBD1 (6 bases). This CDR3 region has 16 residues. The V and J ends lost 4 bases and 5 bases respectively, with 22 bases between them. Germline V gene data show CDR1 as DFQATT and CDR2 as SNEGSKA (reference sequence).

This clonotype has a count of ten or more. The chain carries TRBV6-5 and TRBJ1-5; D is unresolved. Germline V gives CDR1 MNHEY, CDR2 SVGAGI. Trimming removed 6 bases at V and 4 bases at J, with 16 bases between. The CDR3 is 15 residues long. The CDR3 spells CASRPRWTANQPQHF. The CDR3 bases are TGTGCCAGCAGACCCCGATGGACGGCAAATCAGCCCCAGCATTTT.

In this sample, this clonotype is medium-sized (0.01 to 0.1%). This chain links TRBV20-1 with TRBJ1-4; perhaps TRBD1 as D (5 bases). The CDR3 length is 15 residues. CDR1 and CDR2 from the germline V gene are DFQATT and SNEGSKA (reference sequence). Trimming took 1 base from V and 3 from J, leaving 12 bases between them. Here the CDR3 DNA reads TGCAGTGCTAGAGCCGGCGGGGCTGCTAATGAAAAACTGTTTTTT. It yields the protein CSARAGGAANEKLFF.

The table lists this clonotype with a few counts. The V and J genes are TRBV27 and TRBJ2-7; the D gene is possibly TRBD2 (9 bases). Germline CDR1 is MNHEY and CDR2 is SMNVEV (reference sequence). CDR3 length equals 18 residues. The V end lost 5 bases, the J end lost 2 bases, and 25 bases lay between the germline ends. This CDR3 reads CASSTRQGLAGGPYEQYF. In DNA, the CDR3 is TGTGCCAGCAGTACCCGACAGGGGCTGGCGGGAGGGCCCTACGAGCAGTACTTC.

This clonotype was counted many times. The chain carries TRBV2 and TRBJ2-1, with TRBD1 matching over 10 bases. Looked up from germline, CDR1 is SNHLY and CDR2 is FYNNEI. J was trimmed by 5 bases and V by 6 bases; bases with no gene match: 10. There are 16 residues in the CDR3. CDR3 loop: CASRPRDRGRDNEQFF. CDR3 DNA sequence: TGTGCCAGCAGACCCCGGGACAGGGGAAGGGACAATGAGCAGTTCTTC.

This clonotype was recorded at least ten times. The rearrangement links TRBV19 to TRBJ2-7; 9 nucleotides align to TRBD2. The CDR3 has 15 amino acids. The V gene's germline CDR1 is LNHDA and CDR2 SQIVND (reference sequence). The trim removed 6 bases at V and 2 bases at J, leaving 8 bases unmatched. The chain's CDR3 is CASSIGVAGAYEQYF. CDR3 nucleotide sequence: TGTGCCAGTAGCATTGGGGTAGCGGGGGCCTACGAGCAGTACTTC.

This clonotype was recorded many times. The rearrangement links TRBV6-2 or TRBV6-3 to TRBJ2-1; D is undetermined. The CDR3 has 12 residues. V was trimmed by 8 bases and J by 4 bases, leaving 9 bases between them. CDR1 and CDR2 from the germline V gene are MNHEY and SVGEGT. This CDR3 reads CASLARYNEQFF. CDR3 nucleotides: TGTGCCAGCTTAGCCAGGTACAATGAGCAGTTCTTC.

This clonotype has ten or more counts. This chain uses TRBV28 with TRBJ1-6, with D uncertain. The CDR3 spans 12 residues. Looked up from germline, CDR1 is MDHEN and CDR2 is SYDVKM. The germline V and J ends were trimmed by 6 bases and 9 bases, with 9 bases remaining between them. The CDR3 DNA reads TGTGCCAGCAGCCAAACCCGTTCACCCCTCCACTTT. It yields the protein CASSQTRSPLHF.

This clonotype has more than one count but fewer than ten. The chain couples TRBV29-1 to TRBJ2-5; tentatively, D is TRBD2 (6 bases). Trimming removed 6 bases at V and 2 bases at J, with 10 bases between. This CDR3 has 12 amino acids. CDR1 and CDR2 from the germline V gene are SQVTM and ANQGSEA. CDR3 nucleotide sequence: TGCAGCGTCAATGGGGGGCAAGAGACCCAGTACTTC. Its protein product is CSVNGGQETQYF. Based on the CDR3 plus reference TRBV29-1 and TRBJ2-5, the full variable domain is SAVISQKPSRDICQRGTSLTIQCQVDSQVTMMFWYRQQPGQSLTLIATANQGSEATYESGFVIDKFPISRPNLTFSTLTVSNMSPEDSSIYLCSVNGGQETQYFGPGTRLLVL.

This clonotype was seen ten or more times. J is TRBJ2-7 and V is TRBV7-9, with 10 nucleotides matching TRBD2. V trimming: 5 bases; J trimming: 0 bases; junction bases outside the gene matches: 1. The CDR3 loop spans 14 amino acids. Germline V CDR1 and CDR2: SEHNR, FQNEAQ (reference sequence). This CDR3 reads CASSPSGGSYEQYF. For the CDR3, the DNA is TGTGCCAGCAGCCCTAGCGGGGGCTCCTACGAGCAGTACTTC. The full variable domain, with the rest looked up from reference TRBV7-9 and TRBJ2-7, is DTGVSQNPRHKITKRGQNVTFRCDPISEHNRLYWYRQTLGQGPEFLTYFQNEAQLEKSRLLSDRFSAERPKGSFSTLEIQRTEQGDSAMYLCASSPSGGSYEQYFGPGTRLTVT.

The table lists this clonotype with many counts. The CDR3 DNA is TGCAGCGTTGAGGGTGAAGCTTTCTTT. The encoded protein is CSVEGEAFF. The chain is built from TRBV29-1 and TRBJ1-1; D gene unclear. The CDR3 is made up of 9 amino acids. V was clipped by 3 bases and J by 7 bases, with 3 bases between them. Germline V gives CDR1 SQVTM, CDR2 ANQGSEA.

This clonotype was recorded many times. The rearrangement links TRBV7-9 to TRBJ2-1, with D perhaps TRBD1 or TRBD2 (5 bases each). The CDR3 loop spans 15 amino acids. The ends were cut back, 1 base at V and 3 bases at J, with 10 bases in the middle. CDR1 is SEHNR, CDR2 FQNEAQ, per germline (reference sequence). The CDR3 region has the DNA TGTGCCAGCAGCTTAGGGGACGGAAGCTACAATGAGCAGTTCTTC. Translated: CASSLGDGSYNEQFF.

This clonotype was counted at least ten times. This chain uses TRBV11-2 with TRBJ2-7; 8 nucleotides align to TRBD2. V was clipped by 5 bases and J by 5 bases; unmatched bases: 8. The germline V gene has CDR1 SGHAT and CDR2 FQNNGV. The CDR3 has 14 residues. The chain's CDR3 is CASSPSGSFHEQYF. The DNA of the CDR3 is TGTGCCAGCAGCCCCAGCGGGAGTTTCCACGAGCAGTACTTC.

This clonotype occurred many times. This sequence joins TRBV29-1 and TRBJ1-2; weak D call: TRBD1 (6 bases). Trimming took 4 bases from V and 0 from J, leaving 9 bases between them. The CDR3 sequence is 13 residues long. The germline V gene encodes CDR1 SQVTM and CDR2 ANQGSEA. The CDR3 loop is CSVARDTNYGYTF. The CDR3 nucleotides are TGCAGCGTTGCCCGGGACACTAACTATGGCTACACCTTC. The full variable domain, rest sourced from reference TRBV29-1 and TRBJ1-2, is SAVISQKPSRDICQRGTSLTIQCQVDSQVTMMFWYRQQPGQSLTLIATANQGSEATYESGFVIDKFPISRPNLTFSTLTVSNMSPEDSSIYLCSVARDTNYGYTFGSGTRLTVV.

The V gene is TRBV5-1, the J gene TRBJ2-7, with 13 bases aligning to TRBD2. The CDR3 totals 18 residues. With V trimmed by 4 bases and J by 5 bases, 15 bases remained unmatched. Germline CDR1 is SGHRS and CDR2 is YFSETQ. CDR3 in amino acids: CASSVGLAGVRPNNEQYF. The CDR3 DNA reads TGCGCCAGCAGCGTAGGACTAGCGGGAGTCCGGCCTAATAACGAGCAGTACTTC. Supplemented by reference TRBV5-1 and TRBJ2-7, the full variable domain reads KAGVTQTPRYLIKTRGQQVTLSCSPISGHRSVSWYQQTPGQGLQFLFEYFSETQRNKGNFPGRFSGRQFSNSRSEMNVSTLELGDSALYLCASSVGLAGVRPNNEQYFGPGTRLTVT.

This clonotype was recorded at least ten times. The CDR3 nucleotides are TGCAGTGCTAGAGGAGGTTCGGGGTTTCAGCCCCAGCATTTT. It translates to CSARGGSGFQPQHF. The chain has TRBV20-1 and TRBJ1-5; no reliable D call. V was cut by 1 base and J by 6 bases, with 13 bases left in between. This CDR3 has 14 amino acids. CDR1 DFQATT and CDR2 SNEGSKA come from the germline V gene (reference sequence).

This clonotype was seen ten or more times. This chain joins TRBV20-1 and TRBJ2-7; D ambiguous. This CDR3 comprises 14 residues. Germline-derived CDR1 and CDR2 are DFQATT and SNEGSKA (reference sequence). V was pared by 6 bases and J by 7 bases, with 22 bases between. CDR3 sequence reads: CSATIPGLGGEQYF. In nucleotides, the CDR3 is TGCAGTGCAACCATTCCCGGATTGGGTGGGGAGCAGTACTTC.

The V and J genes are TRBV6-2 or TRBV6-3 and TRBJ1-1, with TRBD1 matching over 9 bases. CDR1 MNHEY and CDR2 SVGEGT come from the germline V gene. V shed 8 bases and J 6 bases; nucleotides not matched to a gene: 4. CDR3 size: 12 residues. CDR3 protein: CASVGQGPEAFF. In nucleotides, the CDR3 is TGTGCCAGCGTGGGACAGGGCCCTGAAGCTTTCTTT.

The table lists this clonotype with many counts. V usage is TRBV29-1 and J usage is TRBJ2-1, with 12 bases that match TRBD2. This CDR3 contains 17 residues. Germline V gene sequence: CDR1 SQVTM, CDR2 ANQGSEA. J was trimmed by 4 bases and V by 6 bases; bases with no gene match: 13. CDR3 sequence (DNA): TGCAGCGTGGGGGAAGCTAGCGGGAGGGGAAAATACAATGAGCAGTTCTTC. Amino acid sequence: CSVGEASGRGKYNEQFF.

This clonotype turned up a few times. This chain links TRBV2 with TRBJ2-1; D call uncertain. The V gene lost 10 bases and the J gene lost 0 bases, with 4 bases spanning the gap. This CDR3 spans 11 amino acids. The germline CDR1 and CDR2 sequences are SNHLY and FYNNEI. DNA of the CDR3: TGTGCCACCATCTCCTACAATGAGCAGTTCTTC. Protein product: CATISYNEQFF.

V usage is TRBV12-3 or TRBV12-4 and J usage is TRBJ1-5; tentative D call: TRBD1 (5 bases). V was shortened by 3 bases and J by 3 bases, with 12 bases between the two germline ends. The CDR3 is 15 amino acids. This chain's CDR3 is CASSLRVGDNQPQHF. CDR3 bases: TGTGCCAGCAGTTTGCGGGTGGGGGACAATCAGCCCCAGCATTTT.

This rearrangement joins TRBV6-2 or TRBV6-3 to TRBJ2-2; D is undetermined. Germline-derived CDR1 and CDR2 are MNHEY and SVGEGT. This CDR3 region has 16 residues. Trimming left V 2 bases short and J 1 base short, with 11 bases between. The chain's CDR3 is CASSYVVSGNTGELFF. The CDR3 DNA follows: TGTGCCAGCAGTTACGTCGTGTCAGGGAACACCGGGGAGCTGTTTTTT.

The gene calls are TRBV28 and TRBJ2-7; D tentatively reads TRBD1 or TRBD2 (7 bases each). Germline V gene lookup returns CDR1 MDHEN and CDR2 SYDVKM. Deletions cut 7 bases from V and 6 bases from J, with 19 bases between. This CDR3 is built from 14 residues. The CDR3 nucleotides are TGTGCCAGCACCCAACAGGGGAGGGGTCGCGAGCAGTACTTC. Translating it yields CASTQQGRGREQYF.

This clonotype was recorded at least ten times. The genes are TRBV7-9 and TRBJ1-3; 8 nucleotides line up with TRBD1. CDR3 length: 16 residues. The V and J ends lost 7 bases and 0 bases, in that order; junction bases with no gene match: 8. CDR1 SEHNR and CDR2 FQNEAQ come from the germline V gene (reference sequence). The DNA of the CDR3 is TGTGCCAGCACCTCGACAGGGGTGAGCTCTGGAAACACCATATATTTT. Protein: CASTSTGVSSGNTIYF.